Listed here is a single T cell receptor (beta chain). This clonotype was counted between two and nine times. Its cognate antigen has yet to be identified. No clone much larger than this one lies a single base away; base qualities are absent. TCR beta repertoires were profiled from peripheral blood of approximately 13 young patients with multiple sclerosis to demonstrate the VDJtools post-analysis software. The multiple sclerosis patients were children and adolescents ranging in age from about 6 to 16 years. The library was produced with PCR. Sequencer: Illumina HiSeq 2500. To reduce PCR and sequencing biases, unique molecular identifiers were incorporated into the TCR beta cDNA libraries. Every 1 to 10 million input T cells yielded around 500,000 cDNA molecules, meaning each molecule approximated one T cell. Patient libraries were prepared and sequenced with the same protocol used for the earlier healthy control dataset. Within a given batch, samples were prepared together, multiplexed and sequenced on the same HiSeq lane. Turning to the authors' computational methods: Raw barcoded reads were processed with MIGEC, discarding single-read molecular identifier groups before consensus assembly and CDR3 extraction. VDJtools was used for post-analysis of the clonotype tables, with diversity normalized by down-sampling every dataset to the smallest sample size. In repertoire overlap clustering, CDR3 amino acid sequences, but not nucleotide sequences, were matched to correct batch-related cross-sample contamination. Starting from the raw public reads, TCRdb applied fastp trimming at Q25, assembled clones with MiXCR and retained in-frame beta chains. Every entry covers one CDR3 protein and lists the most common genes and DNA from its rows. These V and J calls rely on TCRdb rather than the paper's analysis. This sample is represented by approximately 730,000 distinct CDR3 sequences; more than 45% of them were singletons. Of the sample, roughly 5% falls within the top ten clones.

The sample is drawn from a study of post-analysis software for immune sequencing data (dated by TCRdb to 2014 to 2015). For the study in its entirety: Disease courses on record covered relapsing-remitting, secondary progressive and progressive-relapsing multiple sclerosis, though some patients had no subtype annotation. A subset of samples was prepared in parallel using single-end sample barcoding, then pooled and co-amplified after Illumina adapter ligation. The patient repertoires were compared against roughly 12 previously published healthy control repertoires obtained from donors aged about 6 to 27 years. What the study reported, not specific to this receptor: The control group was slightly older than the multiple sclerosis patient group. Significantly lower normalized Chao1 diversity was found in multiple sclerosis patients than in controls, suggesting substantial peripheral T-cell clonal expansion. Significantly higher frequencies in patients than in controls were found for a few TRBV segments, including TRBV5-6, TRBV5-1 and TRBV20-1. Direct clustering with F measure showed strong co-clustering of samples prepared in the same batch, prompting a batch-effect correction.

The CDR3 goes from the cysteine to the phenylalanine over 14 residues. Just CDR3 DNA is preserved here, 42 bases in frame from base 1. The V end loses 5 bases and the J end loses 3 bases, and a stretch of 14 bases separates them. This receptor was obtained from a girl between 10 and 17 years old with multiple sclerosis. Material for sequencing was blood. The chain is encoded by TRBV12-3 or TRBV12-4 joined to TRBJ2-7, with a tentative D call of TRBD1 or TRBD2, each matching 5 bases. The CDR3 loop reads CASSLPGPNYEQYF. The DNA sequence follows: TGTGCCAGCAGTCTCCCGGGACCAAACTACGAGCAGTACTTC.